The 7 T cell receptor beta chains given below trace back to one sample, sequenced in a study of shared clonotypes between healthy human individuals. Positively selected for CCR7, the CD45RO-negative cells used as naive CD8 cells excluded terminally differentiated effector memory CD45RA+ cells. Profiling relied on immunoSEQ multiplex PCR, and the TCRdb table lists in-frame clones only, not all of them. The sample yields 550,000 to 750,000 clones, about 91% seen once. Sequences were obtained from naive CD8+ T cells sorted from blood. The receptors come from a young man in good health.

V gene TRBV7-6 combines with J gene TRBJ2-2, with 14 bases lining up with TRBD2. The CDR3 loop spans 15 amino acids. Trimming removed 4 bases from V and 7 bases from J; junction bases left unmatched: 2. Germline V gene sequence: CDR1 SGHVS, CDR2 FNYEAQ. CDR3 sequence reads: CASSSGTSGSGELFF. The CDR3 DNA follows: TGTGCCAGCAGCTCCGGGACTAGCGGGAGCGGGGAGCTGTTTTTT.

The chain employs TRBV27 and TRBJ2-1; a weak D match, TRBD2 (5 bases). V was cut by 6 bases and J by 1 base, with 7 bases left in between. Per the germline V gene, CDR1 is MNHEY and CDR2 is SMNVEV (reference sequence). The CDR3 totals 13 residues. The CDR3 loop is CASRTGSYNEQFF. The CDR3, as DNA: TGTGCCAGCAGGACGGGGTCCTACAATGAGCAGTTCTTC.

The sample holds one count of this clone. The gene calls are TRBV29-1 and TRBJ2-1; 9 bases agree with TRBD2. V lost 7 bases to trimming and J lost 4 bases; unmatched junction nucleotides: 5. This CDR3 comprises 13 residues. CDR1 and CDR2 from the germline V gene are SQVTM and ANQGSEA. CDR3 sequence: CSGRLADYNEQFF. The CDR3 nucleotides are TGCAGCGGGAGACTAGCGGATTACAATGAGCAGTTCTTC.

The chain links TRBV7-6 to TRBJ2-7; 9 bases align to TRBD2. V lost 4 bases, J lost 2 bases, and 0 bases stayed unmatched. The CDR3 consists of 13 residues. Per germline, CDR1 SGHVS and CDR2 FNYEAQ. The DNA of the CDR3 is TGTGCCAGCAGCTCTAGCGGGGCCTACGAGCAGTACTTC. Translated, it gives CASSSSGAYEQYF.

The rearrangement joins TRBV27 to TRBJ2-3; 8 nucleotides match TRBD2. Germline V gene lookup returns CDR1 MNHEY and CDR2 SMNVEV (reference sequence). J gave up 2 bases and V 0 bases, and 7 bases lay outside the gene matches. The length of the CDR3 is 17 residues. CDR3 residues: CASSLSRSGLVTDTQYF. For the CDR3, the DNA is TGTGCCAGCAGTTTATCTCGATCGGGACTAGTCACAGATACGCAGTATTTT.

This chain connects TRBV27 to TRBJ2-7; 7 bases match TRBD1. The ends lost 5 bases at V and 6 bases at J; junction bases unmatched: 13. The CDR3 totals 15 residues. From germline, CDR1 is MNHEY and CDR2 SMNVEV (reference sequence). The CDR3 reads CASSVRDRPATEQYF. In DNA form, the CDR3 reads TGTGCCAGCAGTGTACGGGACAGACCAGCTACCGAGCAGTACTTC.

J is TRBJ1-1 and V is TRBV7-9; D ambiguous. Germline assignment: CDR1 SEHNR and CDR2 FQNEAQ (reference sequence). The CDR3 is 14 amino acids. Trimming pared 5 bases from V and 4 bases from J, leaving 14 bases between. The CDR3 DNA is TGTGCCAGCAGCCAAGACACCCTGGGCACTGAAGCTTTCTTT. Translation: CASSQDTLGTEAFF. The full variable domain, completed using reference TRBV7-9 and TRBJ1-1, is DTGVSQNPRHKITKRGQNVTFRCDPISEHNRLYWYRQTLGQGPEFLTYFQNEAQLEKSRLLSDRFSAERPKGSFSTLEIQRTEQGDSAMYLCASSQDTLGTEAFFGQGTRLTVV.